These 30 T cell receptor beta chains originate from one sample sequenced in a study of shared clonotypes between healthy human individuals. Repertoires were generated with immunoSEQ multiplex PCR, while TCRdb's copy carries only in-frame clones and drops some. The data hold about 600,000 clones, with just over 75% observed a single time. The sample was PBMCs. The receptor source for this set is a woman in her thirties or forties in good health. Some clones in this sample may be carry-over from other donors' samples.

V usage is TRBV7-2 and J usage is TRBJ2-3; 8 positions match TRBD2. V shed 5 bases and J 0 bases; nucleotides not matched to a gene: 7. Germline values: CDR1 SGHTA, CDR2 FQGNSA. CDR3 length equals 16 residues. Written as DNA, the CDR3 is TGTGCCAGCAGCCCCGGGAGGGGCAGGAGCACAGATACGCAGTATTTT. Residues: CASSPGRGRSTDTQYF.

The CDR3 is CASSLAQEPYEQYF. CDR3 bases: TGTGCCAGCAGCTTAGCCCAGGAACCCTACGAGCAGTACTTC. The rearrangement links TRBV7-9 to TRBJ2-7, with D hard to call. V shed 0 bases and J shed 2 bases, with 8 bases lying between them. This CDR3 is 14 amino acids long. Per the germline V gene, CDR1 is SEHNR and CDR2 is FQNEAQ (reference sequence).

The DNA for the CDR3 is TGTGCCAGCAGCCGCATAGGGGGCGCTTCCGGGGAGCTGTTTTTT. It specifies CASSRIGGASGELFF. The chain combines TRBV11-3 with TRBJ2-2; TRBD1 matches at 7 bases. The CDR3 sequence is 15 residues long. Trimming took 5 bases from V and 6 from J; bases not matched to a gene: 9. CDR1 is SGHNT and CDR2 is YENEEA in the germline V gene.

As for this clone: The same CDR3 arises from other DNA sequences in this sample as well. J is TRBJ2-3 and V is TRBV10-3; 7 positions agree with TRBD2. This CDR3 has 15 residues. J lost 1 base, V lost 4 bases, and 5 bases had no gene match. Germline lookup yields CDR1 ENHRY and CDR2 SYGVKD. CDR3 in amino acids: CAISGGLAGTDTQYF. CDR3 in DNA: TGTGCCATCAGTGGCGGGCTAGCGGGCACAGATACGCAGTATTTT.

V usage is TRBV6-5 and J usage is TRBJ1-4; D uncertain. Germline CDR1 is MNHEY and CDR2 is SVGAGI. The V gene lost 6 bases and the J gene lost 6 bases, with 5 bases spanning the gap. The CDR3 length is 11 residues. The CDR3 region is CASRVDEKLFF. CDR3 coding DNA: TGTGCCAGCAGGGTTGATGAAAAACTGTTTTTT.

J is TRBJ2-2 and V is TRBV21-1; the table's D gene call, TRBD1, was not cross checked with the DNA. TRBV21-1 is a pseudogene segment. CDR3 length: 20 amino acids. Written as DNA, the CDR3 is TGTGCCAGCAGCAAAGGGAACAGGGGGTATCAGCCCTCGAACACCGGGGAGCTGTTTTTT. Its protein product is CASSKGNRGYQPSNTGELFF.

This chain uses TRBV28 with TRBJ1-4, with 7 bases lining up with TRBD1. The CDR3 has 14 residues. The germline gives CDR1 MDHEN, CDR2 SYDVKM. Trimming cost V 6 bases and J 7 bases; bases outside gene matches: 8. The CDR3 DNA sequence: TGTGCCAGCAGGACTGACAGGGCAGGTGAAAAACTGTTTTTT. The encoded protein is CASRTDRAGEKLFF. Complete variable domain (other parts from reference TRBV28 and TRBJ1-4): DVKVTQSSRYLVKRTGEKVFLECVQDMDHENMFWYRQDPGLGLRLIYFSYDVKMKEKGDIPEGYSVSREKKERFSLILESASTNQTSMYLCASRTDRAGEKLFFGSGTQLSVL.

This clone has only a few counts. The chain is built from TRBV9 and TRBJ2-3; possible D gene TRBD2, 5 bases. The CDR3 spans 16 residues. V shed 3 bases and J shed 6 bases, with 20 bases lying between them. Per the germline V gene, CDR1 is SGDLS and CDR2 is YYNGEE. CDR3 DNA sequence: TGTGCCAGCAGCGCCAGCGACCTTACGGGGATGGATACGCAGTATTTT. Translation: CASSASDLTGMDTQYF.

This chain links TRBV15 with TRBJ2-7; TRBD1 might be the D (7 bases). The CDR3 totals 19 residues. V was trimmed by 3 bases and J by 0 bases, leaving 24 bases between them. Per the germline V gene, CDR1 is LNHNV and CDR2 is YYDKDF (reference sequence). As DNA, the CDR3 is TGTGCCACCAGCAGGGAGGGGGCTCGGGGCAGGGGCGTCTCCTACGAGCAGTACTTC. Translated: CATSREGARGRGVSYEQYF.

This clone was counted a few times. Here the CDR3 DNA reads TGTGCCAGCAGCCCCGGAGCAGGAAACTATGGCTACACCTTC. Residues: CASSPGAGNYGYTF. The chain is built from TRBV5-6 and TRBJ1-2; D unresolved. V was cut by 4 bases and J by 2 bases, with 12 bases left in between. The germline V gene has CDR1 SGHDT and CDR2 YYEEEE. CDR3 length: 14 amino acids.

This chain links TRBV28 with TRBJ1-4; D is possibly TRBD1 (5 bases). The ends were cut back, 3 bases at V and 5 bases at J, with 13 bases in the middle. CDR1 is MDHEN and CDR2 is SYDVKM in the germline V gene. CDR3 length: 15 amino acids. The CDR3 is CASSLEGAGNEKLFF. In nucleotides, the CDR3 is TGTGCCAGCAGTTTGGAAGGGGCGGGCAATGAAAAACTGTTTTTT.

This chain joins TRBV6-1 and TRBJ2-1; 8 nucleotides line up with TRBD1. The CDR3 is 15 residues long. Germline CDR1 MNHNS, CDR2 SASEGT. Trimming removed 5 bases from V and 7 bases from J; junction bases left unmatched: 10. CDR3 nucleotides: TGTGCCAGCAGTTTCCTCAGGGGGCCTGAGAATGAGCAGTTCTTC. It encodes CASSFLRGPENEQFF.

Points on this clone: This likely reflects a read error, since a far larger clone is one base away. This chain links TRBV28 with TRBJ1-5, with TRBD1 identical over 9 bases. Germline V gene lookup returns CDR1 MDHEN and CDR2 SYDVKM. The CDR3 contains 15 residues. Written as DNA, the CDR3 is TGTGCCAGCAGTTTTGGGGACAGGGACAATCAGCCCCGGCATTTT. Amino acid sequence: CASSFGDRDNQPRHF.

Notes on this clone: A much larger clone lies one base from this, so it may be a read error. V gene TRBV5-4 combines with J gene TRBJ2-5; D perhaps matches TRBD2 (6 bases). Germline V lookup: CDR1 SGHNT, CDR2 YYREEE (reference sequence). The CDR3 runs to 14 residues. The V and J ends lost 1 base and 1 base respectively, with 8 bases between them. As DNA, the CDR3 is TGTGCCAGCAGCTTGAGTAGCGGCCAAGAGACCCAGTACTTC. Amino acids: CASSLSSGQETQYF.

This clone was seen a handful of times. The chain joins TRBV7-3 to TRBJ2-1; D gene ambiguous. V was shortened by 3 bases and J by 8 bases, with 5 bases between the two germline ends. CDR3 size: 11 residues. Germline V gene lookup returns CDR1 SGHTA and CDR2 FQGTGA. The CDR3 is CASSFSHEQFF. The CDR3 DNA reads TGTGCCAGCAGCTTTAGCCATGAGCAGTTCTTC.

In this sample, this clone turned up once. The chain recombines TRBV7-3 with TRBJ2-1; 10 bases agree with TRBD1. Germline loops: CDR1 SGHTA, CDR2 FQGTGA. The CDR3 extends over 15 amino acids. V lost 7 bases to trimming and J lost 7 bases; unmatched junction nucleotides: 10. CDR3 sequence: CASTPGTGEGNEQFF. The CDR3 nucleotides are TGTGCCAGCACCCCCGGGACAGGGGAAGGGAATGAGCAGTTCTTC.

Only one count was recorded for this clone. This CDR3 is also generated by other DNA sequences in the sample. The chain employs TRBV28 and TRBJ1-2; no clear D. Germline CDR1 is MDHEN and CDR2 is SYDVKM. This CDR3 region has 12 residues. V lost 5 bases, J lost 5 bases, and 9 bases lay in between. The CDR3 is CASSLTEYGYTF. The DNA for the CDR3 is TGTGCCAGCAGTCTAACCGAATATGGCTACACCTTC.

This clone appeared a few times. The gene calls are TRBV25-1 and TRBJ1-2; D gene unclear. Per the germline V gene, CDR1 is MGHDK and CDR2 is SYGVNS. Deletions cut 8 bases from V and 10 bases from J, with 8 bases between. The CDR3 has 9 residues. CDR3 DNA sequence: TGTGCCAGCGGAGACGACTACACCTTC. Translating it yields CASGDDYTF.

CDR3 in DNA: TGCGCCAGCAGCACCGGACAGATACACTACGAGCAGTACTTC. Amino acid sequence: CASSTGQIHYEQYF. This chain uses TRBV5-1 with TRBJ2-7, with TRBD1 as a possible D gene (6 bases). Per germline, CDR1 SGHRS and CDR2 YFSETQ. V gave up 4 bases and J gave up 3 bases, with 14 bases separating them. The CDR3 has 14 amino acids.

The chain links TRBV5-1 to TRBJ1-1; tentative D call: TRBD1 (6 bases). Germline values: CDR1 SGHRS, CDR2 YFSETQ. Trimming shortened V by 9 bases and J by 1 base, and 13 bases separated the two germline ends. CDR3 length: 13 residues. DNA of the CDR3: TGCGCCACTACGGGGGGGCCGAACACTGAAGCTTTCTTT. It specifies CATTGGPNTEAFF. Based on the CDR3 plus reference TRBV5-1 and TRBJ1-1, the full variable domain is KAGVTQTPRYLIKTRGQQVTLSCSPISGHRSVSWYQQTPGQGLQFLFEYFSETQRNKGNFPGRFSGRQFSNSRSEMNVSTLELGDSALYLCATTGGPNTEAFFGQGTRLTVV.

As for this clone: A clone one base away is much larger, so this may be a read error. This sample also contains other DNA sequences that code for the same CDR3. This rearrangement joins TRBV5-1 to TRBJ2-1; tentatively, D is TRBD2 (5 bases). The V gene's germline CDR1 is SGHRS and CDR2 YFSETQ. This CDR3 contains 15 residues. V lost 1 base to trimming and J lost 6 bases, with 14 bases between them. The CDR3 region has the DNA TGCGCCAGCAGCTTGTTACCCACTAGTGGCAATGAGCAGTTCTTC. This encodes CASSLLPTSGNEQFF.

The V call is TRBV7-8, the J call TRBJ2-1; no firm D call. From germline, CDR1 is SGHVS and CDR2 FQNEAQ. Trimming removed 2 bases at V and 8 bases at J, with 10 bases between. The CDR3 runs 13 residues. The CDR3 sequence is CASSLTQGHEQFF. In nucleotides, the CDR3 is TGTGCCAGCAGCTTAACCCAAGGGCATGAGCAGTTCTTC. The entire variable domain, with the rest obtained from reference TRBV7-8 and TRBJ2-1, is as follows: GAGVSQSPRYKVAKRGQDVALRCDPISGHVSLFWYQQALGQGPEFLTYFQNEAQLDKSGLPSDRFFAERPEGSVSTLKIQRTQQEDSAVYLCASSLTQGHEQFFGPGTRLTVL.

V gene TRBV4-3 combines with J gene TRBJ2-1; D remains ambiguous. Germline CDR1 reads LGHNA; CDR2 reads YSLEER. This CDR3 has 15 amino acids. V lost 0 bases and J lost 2, with 8 bases in between. CDR3 DNA: TGCGCCAGCAGCCAAGATGTTCTTCCCTACAATGAGCAGTTCTTC. Translated, it gives CASSQDVLPYNEQFF.

The gene calls are TRBV6-5 and TRBJ1-1; D is undetermined. V was trimmed by 4 bases and J by 8 bases, leaving 8 bases between them. This CDR3 has 11 residues. CDR1 is MNHEY, CDR2 SVGAGI, per germline. Here the CDR3 DNA reads TGTGCCAGCAGTTCCTTTTGGGAAGCTTTCTTT. Its translation is CASSSFWEAFF.

V usage is TRBV29-1 and J usage is TRBJ2-3; D is ambiguous. V was shortened by 8 bases and J by 2 bases, with 14 bases between the two germline ends. There are 13 residues in the CDR3. Germline V lookup: CDR1 SQVTM, CDR2 ANQGSEA. The CDR3: CSSLTFHTDTQYF. The DNA for the CDR3 is TGCAGCTCCTTAACATTCCACACAGATACGCAGTATTTT.

This clone was seen many times. The V gene is TRBV6-1, the J gene TRBJ1-1; 7 nucleotides line up with TRBD1. The germline V gene encodes CDR1 MNHNS and CDR2 SASEGT. The CDR3 length is 13 residues. V dropped 4 bases and J dropped 5; count of bases not matched to a gene: 4. The CDR3 bases are TGTGCCAGCAGTGCGGCCAGGGGGACTGAAGCTTTCTTT. Its protein product is CASSAARGTEAFF.

CDR3: CAWSEAVDSYNSPLHF. The CDR3 DNA sequence: TGTGCCTGGAGCGAAGCAGTGGACAGTTATAATTCACCCCTCCACTTT. The rearrangement links TRBV30 to TRBJ1-6; D is perhaps TRBD1 (6 bases). Trimming took off 3 bases at V and 4 bases at J, with 16 bases between the two ends. Per the germline V gene, CDR1 is GTSNPN and CDR2 is SVGIG (reference sequence). The CDR3 length is 16 residues. The entire variable domain, with the rest obtained from reference TRBV30 and TRBJ1-6, is as follows: SQTIHQWPATLVQPVGSPLSLECTVEGTSNPNLYWYRQAAGRGLQLLFYSVGIGQISSEVPQNLSASRPQDRQFILSSKKLLLSDSGFYLCAWSEAVDSYNSPLHFGNGTRLTVT.

The V gene is TRBV7-2, the J gene TRBJ1-1; no reliable D call. The germline V and J ends were trimmed by 4 bases and 1 base, with 7 bases remaining between them. The CDR3 has 13 amino acids. CDR1 SGHTA and CDR2 FQGNSA come from the germline V gene. CDR3 coding DNA: TGTGCCAGCAGCTGGAAGGCGAACACTGAAGCTTTCTTT. Its translation: CASSWKANTEAFF.

Worth noting for this clone: Since a much larger clone is just one base distant, this may be a read error. The same CDR3 can be traced to other DNA sequences in this sample. The rearrangement joins TRBV7-3 to TRBJ2-1; TRBD2 matches at 8 bases. The junction had 0 bases not matched to a gene; V was cut back by 4 bases and J by 1 base. The CDR3 loop spans 14 amino acids. Germline values: CDR1 SGHTA, CDR2 FQGTGA. The DNA for the CDR3 is TGTGCCAGCAGCTCTAGCGGGTCCTACAATGAGCAGTTCTTC. As protein: CASSSSGSYNEQFF.

The V gene is TRBV7-8, the J gene TRBJ1-4; D is unresolved. Deletions cut 1 base from V and 5 bases from J, with 8 bases between. The CDR3 consists of 14 residues. Germline-derived CDR1 and CDR2 are SGHVS and FQNEAQ. CDR3 region: CASSLDQINEKLFF. Written as DNA, the CDR3 is TGTGCCAGCAGCTTAGACCAGATAAATGAAAAACTGTTTTTT.